Listed below are T cell receptor beta chains from one sample, sequenced in a study of response to subunit inactivated influenza vaccine. In TCRdb, the RT-PCR reads were re-called with MiXCR into one record per CDR3 protein. The sample holds hundreds of thousands of distinct CDR3 sequences, around 11% seen once. These sequences were also reported in another study, on T cells expressing NK-cell markers.

The specimen comprised PBMCs from blood, sampled on the day of vaccination. All receptors derive from a man in his forties or fifties who received an inactivated influenza vaccine. CDR3s include the opening cysteine and the closing phenylalanine or tryptophan. Each record gives: V gene, D gene, clone size, J gene, CDR3 DNA, CDR3 protein. The D gene is left open where the match is weak. A row's size may be missing; if present it is once, few, many or a size class.

TRBV14	-	-	TRBJ2-7	TGTGCCAGCAGCCAAAACAGGGGGGGAGGCGAGCAGTACTTC	CASSQNRGGGEQYF
TRBV3-1	-	many	TRBJ2-3	TGTGCCAGCAGCCATGTAGATACGCAGTATTTT	CASSHVDTQYF
TRBV14	-	few	TRBJ1-1	TGTGCCAGCAGCCAAGCTCAATGGGTTTCGGAAGCTTTCTTT	CASSQAQWVSEAFF
TRBV14	TRBD1	-	TRBJ1-3	TGTGCCAGCAGCCGTTGGACAGGGGAAAACACCATATATTTT	CASSRWTGENTIYF
TRBV6-2/TRBV6-3	-	few	TRBJ2-1	TGTGCCAGCCGTCGGGTATATGAGCAGTTCTTC	CASRRVYEQFF
TRBV20-1	-	-	TRBJ2-1	TGCAGTGCTAGAGATCTCAAGCGGAGCTCCTACAATGAGCAGTTCTTC	CSARDLKRSSYNEQFF
TRBV6-2/TRBV6-3	-	many	TRBJ1-2	TGTGCCAGCAGTTTTTCAACTAACTATGGCTACACCTTC	CASSFSTNYGYTF
TRBV29-1	TRBD1	few	TRBJ2-2	TGCAGCGCCGGGACAGGGGGCTCGGGGGAGCTGTTTTTT	CSAGTGGSGELFF
TRBV9	-	-	TRBJ2-7	TGTGCCAGCAGCGTAGCTCCAGAACGCTCCTACGAGCAGTACTTC	CASSVAPERSYEQYF
TRBV7-2	TRBD2	-	TRBJ2-5	TGTGCCAGCAGCCGTACTAGCGGGCAACAAGAGACCCAGTACTTC	CASSRTSGQQETQYF
TRBV7-9	TRBD2	few	TRBJ2-7	TGTGCCAGCAGCTTGACTAGCGGGAGTGCCTACGAGCAGTACTTC	CASSLTSGSAYEQYF
TRBV7-9	TRBD1	few	TRBJ1-4	TGTGCCAGCAGCTTCACTAGGACAGGGGGAGGTGAAAAACTGTTTTTT	CASSFTRTGGGEKLFF
TRBV7-9	-	few	TRBJ2-7	TGTGCCAGCACCCTGGGACCCCAACGAGGCGAGCAGTACTTC	CASTLGPQRGEQYF
TRBV3-1	-	-	TRBJ2-5	TGTGCCAGCAGCCAAGATCGCATTACAGGTACCCAAGAGACCCAGTACTTC	CASSQDRITGTQETQYF
TRBV12-3/TRBV12-4	TRBD1	many	TRBJ2-7	TGTGCCAGCACCCGGACAGGGGTCGAGCAGTACTTC	CASTRTGVEQYF
TRBV5-1	-	many	TRBJ2-7	TGCGCCAGCACCGAACAGGGACACGAGCAGTACTTC	CASTEQGHEQYF
TRBV19	-	-	TRBJ1-2	TGTGCCAGTAGTCCCCTGGACAGACGATATGGCTACACCTTC	CASSPLDRRYGYTF
TRBV2	TRBD2	-	TRBJ2-1	TGTGCCAGCCAACCTAGCGGGGCCTACAATGAGCAGTTCTTC	CASQPSGAYNEQFF
TRBV5-8	TRBD2	-	TRBJ2-5	TGTGCCAGCAGCTTAGGCGGCGGGGGGAGAGAGACCCAGTACTTC	CASSLGGGGRETQYF
TRBV12-3/TRBV12-4	-	few	TRBJ2-7	TGTGCCAGCAGGACAGGGACTTCGGACGAGCAGTACTTC	CASRTGTSDEQYF
TRBV4-3	-	-	TRBJ1-2	TGCGCCAGCAGCCAAGTAGGCAGGGCGAACTATGGCTACACCTTC	CASSQVGRANYGYTF
TRBV28	TRBD1	few	TRBJ1-4	TGTGCCAGCCAACACAGGGGTGGTAATGAAAAACTGTTTTTT	CASQHRGGNEKLFF
TRBV27	-	-	TRBJ2-6	TGTGCCAGCAGCCCCACCCCGGACAGATACTCAAGCTCTGGGGCCAACGTCCTGACTTTC	CASSPTPDRYSSSGANVLTF
TRBV3-1	-	-	TRBJ2-5	TGTGCCAGCAGCCATTTTCGGGACACACAAGAGACCCAGTACTTC	CASSHFRDTQETQYF
TRBV18	TRBD1	few	TRBJ1-5	TGTGCCAGCTCACCTGACAGGGCTAGCAATCAGCCCCAGCATTTT	CASSPDRASNQPQHF
TRBV24-1	-	-	TRBJ2-6	TGTGCCACCAGTGATCCTCAGGCGACTGGGGCCAACGTCCTGACTTTC	CATSDPQATGANVLTF
TRBV7-9	TRBD2	-	TRBJ2-5	TGTGCCAGCAGCCCAGGGACTACCAACCAAGAGACCCAGTACTTC	CASSPGTTNQETQYF
TRBV28	-	-	TRBJ2-1	TGTGCCAGCACTCTCGGGCTAGCTGGGTTGAATGAGCAGTTCTTC	CASTLGLAGLNEQFF
TRBV14	-	many	TRBJ1-6	TGTGCCAGCAGCCATCTTAGGGATTCACCCCTCCACTTT	CASSHLRDSPLHF
TRBV6-2/TRBV6-3	-	few	TRBJ1-2	TGTGCCAGCAGTTACGCGATGAACTATGGCTACACCTTC	CASSYAMNYGYTF
TRBV24-1	TRBD1	few	TRBJ2-3	TGTGCCACCAGTGATACAGGACAGGCAACAGATACGCAGTATTTT	CATSDTGQATDTQYF
TRBV15	-	many	TRBJ2-7	TGTGCCACCAGCAGAGATTATACGGGAGTTTACGAGCAGTACTTC	CATSRDYTGVYEQYF
TRBV4-1	-	-	TRBJ2-5	TGCGCCAGCAGCCAAGAATTGAGACCCCAAGAGACCCAGTACTTC	CASSQELRPQETQYF
TRBV7-6	TRBD2	-	TRBJ2-1	TGTGCCAGCAGCCCCAGGTTCCGGACTAGCGGCCCCTCTGAGCAGTTCTTC	CASSPRFRTSGPSEQFF
TRBV12-3/TRBV12-4	TRBD1	few	TRBJ2-7	TGTGCCAGCACCCTCGACAGGGTACAGTACTTC	CASTLDRVQYF